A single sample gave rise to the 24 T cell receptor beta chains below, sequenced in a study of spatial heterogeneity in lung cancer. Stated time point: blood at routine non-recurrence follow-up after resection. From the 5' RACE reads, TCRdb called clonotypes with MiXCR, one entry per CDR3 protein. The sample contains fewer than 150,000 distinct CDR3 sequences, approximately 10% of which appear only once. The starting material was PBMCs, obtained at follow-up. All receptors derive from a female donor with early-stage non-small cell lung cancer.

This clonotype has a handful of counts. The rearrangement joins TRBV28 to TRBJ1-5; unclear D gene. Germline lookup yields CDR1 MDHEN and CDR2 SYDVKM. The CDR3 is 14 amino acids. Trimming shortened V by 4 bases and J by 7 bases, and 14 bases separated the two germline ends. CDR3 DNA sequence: TGTGCCAGCAGTTCCCTACCTTATTGGCAGCCCCAGCATTTT. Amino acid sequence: CASSSLPYWQPQHF.

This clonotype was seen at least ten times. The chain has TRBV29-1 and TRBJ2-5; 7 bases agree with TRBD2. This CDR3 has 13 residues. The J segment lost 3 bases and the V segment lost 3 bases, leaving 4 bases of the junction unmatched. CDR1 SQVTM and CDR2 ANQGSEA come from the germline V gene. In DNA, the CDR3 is TGCAGCGTTGACAGACTAGCTAAAGAGACCCAGTACTTC. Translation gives CSVDRLAKETQYF.

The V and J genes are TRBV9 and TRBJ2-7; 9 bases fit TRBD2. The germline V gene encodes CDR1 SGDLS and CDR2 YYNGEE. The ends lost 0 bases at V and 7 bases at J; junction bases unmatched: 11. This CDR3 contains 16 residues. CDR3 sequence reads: CASSVEGGGRAGEQYF. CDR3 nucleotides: TGTGCCAGCAGCGTAGAAGGCGGCGGGAGGGCCGGTGAGCAGTACTTC.

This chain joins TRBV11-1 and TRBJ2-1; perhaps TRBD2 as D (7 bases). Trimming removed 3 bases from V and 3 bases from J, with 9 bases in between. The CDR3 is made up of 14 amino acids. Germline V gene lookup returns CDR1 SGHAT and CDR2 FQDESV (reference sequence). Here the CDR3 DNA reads TGTGCCAGCAGCTTGGGAGGGGGCTACAATGAGCAGTTCTTC. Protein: CASSLGGGYNEQFF.

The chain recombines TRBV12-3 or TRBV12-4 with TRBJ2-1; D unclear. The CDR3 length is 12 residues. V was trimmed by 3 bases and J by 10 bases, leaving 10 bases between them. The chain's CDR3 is CASSFLRQEQFF. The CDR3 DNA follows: TGTGCCAGCAGTTTTCTTCGTCAAGAGCAGTTCTTC.

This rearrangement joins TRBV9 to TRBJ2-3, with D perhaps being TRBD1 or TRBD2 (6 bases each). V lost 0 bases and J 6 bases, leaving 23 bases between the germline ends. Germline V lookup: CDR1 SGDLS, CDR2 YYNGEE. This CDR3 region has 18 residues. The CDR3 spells CASSVGNGGGLTLDTQYF. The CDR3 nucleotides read TGTGCCAGCAGCGTAGGAAACGGGGGCGGCCTCACTCTGGATACGCAGTATTTT.

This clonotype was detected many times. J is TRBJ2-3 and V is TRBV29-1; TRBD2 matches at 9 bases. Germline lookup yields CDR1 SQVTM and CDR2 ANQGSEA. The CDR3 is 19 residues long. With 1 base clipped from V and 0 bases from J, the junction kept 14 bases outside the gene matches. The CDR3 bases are TGCAGCGTTGAAGGGGCGCCCGGTCTAGCGGGAACTAGCACAGATACGCAGTATTTT. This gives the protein CSVEGAPGLAGTSTDTQYF.

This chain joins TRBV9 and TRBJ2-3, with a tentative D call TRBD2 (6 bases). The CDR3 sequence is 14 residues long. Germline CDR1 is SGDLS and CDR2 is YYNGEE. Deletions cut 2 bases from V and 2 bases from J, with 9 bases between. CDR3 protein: CASSVGLSTDTQYF. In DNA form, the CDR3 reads TGTGCCAGCAGCGTGGGACTTTCCACAGATACGCAGTATTTT.

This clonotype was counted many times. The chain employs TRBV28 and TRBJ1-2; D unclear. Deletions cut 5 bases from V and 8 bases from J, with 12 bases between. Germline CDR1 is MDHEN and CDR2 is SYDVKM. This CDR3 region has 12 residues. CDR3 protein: CASSPQTGGYTF. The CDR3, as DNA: TGTGCCAGCAGTCCCCAAACGGGAGGCTACACCTTC.

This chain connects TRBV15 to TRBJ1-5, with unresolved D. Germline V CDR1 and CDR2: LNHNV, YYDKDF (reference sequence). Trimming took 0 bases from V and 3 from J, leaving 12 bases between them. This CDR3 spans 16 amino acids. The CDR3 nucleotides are TGTGCCACCAGCAGAGATGTCATAACGTCCAATCAGCCCCAGCATTTT. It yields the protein CATSRDVITSNQPQHF. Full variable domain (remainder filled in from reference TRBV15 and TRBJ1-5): DAMVIQNPRYQVTQFGKPVTLSCSQTLNHNVMYWYQQKSSQAPKLLFHYYDKDFNNEADTPDNFQSRRPNTSFCFLDIRSPGLGDTAMYLCATSRDVITSNQPQHFGDGTRLSIL.

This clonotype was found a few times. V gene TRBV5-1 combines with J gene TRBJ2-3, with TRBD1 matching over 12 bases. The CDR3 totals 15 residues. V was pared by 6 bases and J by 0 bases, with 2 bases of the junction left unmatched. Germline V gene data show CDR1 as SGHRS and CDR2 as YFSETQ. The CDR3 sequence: CASTGQGASTDTQYF. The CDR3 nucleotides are TGCGCCAGCACGGGACAGGGGGCCAGCACAGATACGCAGTATTTT.

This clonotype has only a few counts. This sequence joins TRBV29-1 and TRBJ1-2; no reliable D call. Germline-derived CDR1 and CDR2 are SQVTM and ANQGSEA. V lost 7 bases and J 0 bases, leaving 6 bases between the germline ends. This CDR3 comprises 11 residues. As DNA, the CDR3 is TGCAGCGCCCGGGCTAACTATGGCTACACCTTC. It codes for CSARANYGYTF.

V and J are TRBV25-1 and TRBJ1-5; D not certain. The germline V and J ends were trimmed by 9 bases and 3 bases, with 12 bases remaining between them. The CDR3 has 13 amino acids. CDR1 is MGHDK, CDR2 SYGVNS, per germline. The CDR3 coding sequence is TGTGCCAGTCCGGACGGGAACAATCAGCCCCAGCATTTT. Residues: CASPDGNNQPQHF. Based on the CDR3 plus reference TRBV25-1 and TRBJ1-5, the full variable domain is EADIYQTPRYLVIGTGKKITLECSQTMGHDKMYWYQQDPGMELHLIHYSYGVNSTEKGDLSSESTVSRIRTEHFPLTLESARPSHTSQYLCASPDGNNQPQHFGDGTRLSIL.

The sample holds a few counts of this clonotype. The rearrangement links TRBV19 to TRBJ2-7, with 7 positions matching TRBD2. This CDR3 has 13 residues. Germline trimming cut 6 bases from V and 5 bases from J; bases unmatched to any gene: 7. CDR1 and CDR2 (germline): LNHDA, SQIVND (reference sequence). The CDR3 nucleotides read TGTGCCAGTAGCCGCGCGGGAGAACACGAGCAGTACTTC. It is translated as CASSRAGEHEQYF.

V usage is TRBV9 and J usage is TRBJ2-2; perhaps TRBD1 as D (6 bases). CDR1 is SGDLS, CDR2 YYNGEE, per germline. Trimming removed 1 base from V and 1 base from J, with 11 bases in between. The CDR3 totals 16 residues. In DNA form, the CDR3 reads TGTGCCAGCAGCGTAATGGACAGAGTGAACACCGGGGAGCTGTTTTTT. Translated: CASSVMDRVNTGELFF.

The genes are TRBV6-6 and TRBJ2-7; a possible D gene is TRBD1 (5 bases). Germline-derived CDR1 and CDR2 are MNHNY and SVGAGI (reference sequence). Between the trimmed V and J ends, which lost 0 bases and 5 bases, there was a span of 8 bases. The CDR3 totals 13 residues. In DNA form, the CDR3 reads TGTGCCAGCAGTTACTCCCAGGGCAACGAGCAGTACGTC. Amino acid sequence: CASSYSQGNEQYV.

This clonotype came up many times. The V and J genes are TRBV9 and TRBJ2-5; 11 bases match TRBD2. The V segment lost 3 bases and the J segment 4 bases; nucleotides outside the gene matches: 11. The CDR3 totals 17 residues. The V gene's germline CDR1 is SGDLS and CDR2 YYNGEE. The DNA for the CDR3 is TGTGCCAGCAGCGCCCGTAGCGGGAGGGCCAAGGGAGAGACCCAGTACTTC. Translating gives CASSARSGRAKGETQYF.

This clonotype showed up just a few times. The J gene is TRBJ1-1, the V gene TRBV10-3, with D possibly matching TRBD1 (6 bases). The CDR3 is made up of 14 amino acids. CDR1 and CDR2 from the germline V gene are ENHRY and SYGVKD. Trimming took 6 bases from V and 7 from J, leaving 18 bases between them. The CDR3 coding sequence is TGTGCCATCAGCGCCGTGGGACAAAGGGATGAAGCTTTCTTT. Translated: CAISAVGQRDEAFF.

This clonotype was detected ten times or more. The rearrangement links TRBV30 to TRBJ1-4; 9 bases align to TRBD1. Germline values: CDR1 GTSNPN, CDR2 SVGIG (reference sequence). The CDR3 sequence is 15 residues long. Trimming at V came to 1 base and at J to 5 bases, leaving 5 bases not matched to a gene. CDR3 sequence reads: CAWSAGTGPNEKLFF. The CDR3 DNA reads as TGTGCCTGGAGTGCGGGGACAGGGCCCAATGAAAAACTGTTTTTT.

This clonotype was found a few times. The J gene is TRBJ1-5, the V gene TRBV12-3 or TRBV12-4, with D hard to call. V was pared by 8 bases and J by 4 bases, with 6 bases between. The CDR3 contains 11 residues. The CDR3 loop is CASGTNQPQHF. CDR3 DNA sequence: TGTGCCAGCGGTACTAATCAGCCCCAGCATTTT.

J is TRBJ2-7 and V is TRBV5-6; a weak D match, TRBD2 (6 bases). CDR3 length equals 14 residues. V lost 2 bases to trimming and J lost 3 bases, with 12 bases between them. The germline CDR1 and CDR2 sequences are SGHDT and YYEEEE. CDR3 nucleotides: TGTGCCAGCAGCTTCAGAACGGGGGACTACGAGCAGTACTTC. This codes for CASSFRTGDYEQYF.

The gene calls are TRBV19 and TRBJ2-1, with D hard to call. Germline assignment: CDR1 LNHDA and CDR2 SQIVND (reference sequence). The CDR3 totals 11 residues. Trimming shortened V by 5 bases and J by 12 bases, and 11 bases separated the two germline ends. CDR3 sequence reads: CASSLGLGQFF. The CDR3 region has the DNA TGTGCCAGTAGTTTAGGCTTGGGGCAGTTCTTC.

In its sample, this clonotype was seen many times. The DNA for the CDR3 is TGTGCCAGCAGCCTGCCAGGTAGCGGGACCTACGAGCAGTACTTC. Protein sequence: CASSLPGSGTYEQYF. The genes are TRBV11-2 and TRBJ2-7; 8 nucleotides align to TRBD2. The CDR3 spans 15 residues. Germline V gene data show CDR1 as SGHAT and CDR2 as FQNNGV. V shed 5 bases, J shed 2 bases, and the junction held 8 bases outside the gene matches. Full variable domain (outside the CDR3, taken from reference TRBV11-2 and TRBJ2-7): EAGVAQSPRYKIIEKRQSVAFWCNPISGHATLYWYQQILGQGPKLLIQFQNNGVVDDSQLPKDRFSAERLKGVDSTLKIQPAKLEDSAVYLCASSLPGSGTYEQYFGPGTRLTVT.

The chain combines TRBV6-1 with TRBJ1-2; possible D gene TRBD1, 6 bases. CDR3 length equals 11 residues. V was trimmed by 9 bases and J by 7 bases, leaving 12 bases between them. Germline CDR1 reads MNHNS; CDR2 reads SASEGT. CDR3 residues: CASWGQGGYTF. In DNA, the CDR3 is TGTGCCAGTTGGGGGCAGGGTGGCTACACCTTC.